Shown below are 3 T cell receptor beta chains from a single sample sequenced in a study of cytomegalovirus exposure and HLA in healthy donors. Only in-frame clones appear in the TCRdb table, and some are missing; sequencing was by immunoSEQ multiplex PCR. The repertoire holds 110,000 or so clones, with around 95% as singletons. The sample was PBMCs. The receptors shown here come from a woman aged 18-29 years in good health and CMV-seronegative.

CDR3 DNA: TGTGCCAGCAGCTTGGATCGGGTGAAGGACACTGAAGCTTTCTTT. Translating it yields CASSLDRVKDTEAFF. V is TRBV5-6 and J is TRBJ1-1; D unresolved. Between the trimmed V and J ends, which lost 0 bases and 3 bases, there was a span of 12 bases. From germline, CDR1 is SGHDT and CDR2 YYEEEE. The CDR3 sequence is 15 residues long.

V is TRBV27 and J is TRBJ1-1; tentative D call: TRBD1 (6 bases). CDR1 and CDR2 (germline): MNHEY, SMNVEV (reference sequence). The CDR3 loop spans 18 amino acids. Trimming removed 6 bases from V and 1 base from J, with 24 bases in between. The DNA of the CDR3 is TGTGCCAGCAGCAGATCAGGGGACCCGGGGGGGGCGAACACTGAAGCTTTCTTT. This encodes CASSRSGDPGGANTEAFF.

The CDR3 loop reads CAWSRGKGNEKLFF. The CDR3 DNA is TGTGCCTGGAGCCGAGGGAAGGGTAATGAAAAACTGTTTTTT. V is TRBV30 and J is TRBJ1-4; D is undetermined. Germline V gene lookup returns CDR1 GTSNPN and CDR2 SVGIG (reference sequence). V lost 3 bases to trimming and J lost 4 bases, with 12 bases between them. CDR3 size: 14 residues.